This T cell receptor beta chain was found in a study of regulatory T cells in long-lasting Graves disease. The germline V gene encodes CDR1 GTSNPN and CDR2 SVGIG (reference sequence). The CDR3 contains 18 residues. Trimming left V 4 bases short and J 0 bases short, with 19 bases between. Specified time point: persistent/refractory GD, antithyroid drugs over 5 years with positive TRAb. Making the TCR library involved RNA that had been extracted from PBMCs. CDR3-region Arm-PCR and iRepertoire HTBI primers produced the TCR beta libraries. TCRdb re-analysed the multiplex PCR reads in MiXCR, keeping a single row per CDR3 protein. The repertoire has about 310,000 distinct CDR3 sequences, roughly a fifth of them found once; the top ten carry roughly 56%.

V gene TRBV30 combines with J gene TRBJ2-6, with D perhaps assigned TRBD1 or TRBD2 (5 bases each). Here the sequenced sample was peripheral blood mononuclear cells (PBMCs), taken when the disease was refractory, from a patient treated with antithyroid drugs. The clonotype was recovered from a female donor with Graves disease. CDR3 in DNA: TGTGCCTGGACTCTGCCCCCGGGACGCCTCTCTGGGGCCAACGTCCTGACTTTC. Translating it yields CAWTLPPGRLSGANVLTF.